This record concerns one TCR beta chain sequence. TCRdb used MiXCR to reprocess the RT-PCR reads, holding one entry per CDR3 protein. The sample has just under 550,000 distinct CDR3 sequences, roughly a quarter seen once. The sample belongs to a study of response to subunit inactivated influenza vaccine. V gave up 4 bases and J gave up 15 bases; unmatched junction bases: 18. The CDR3 sequence is 15 residues long. Germline CDR1 is MDHEN and CDR2 is SYDVKM. The data were also submitted as part of a second study, on T cells expressing NK-cell markers. This second report adds: For TCR beta, cDNA was produced by 5'RACE template switching with UMIs.

The source of this sequence is a man aged 45-65 years who received an inactivated influenza vaccine. J is TRBJ2-1 and V is TRBV28, with 7 bases lining up with TRBD2. Material: CD4+ T cells sorted from PBMCs, obtained roughly 13 days after vaccination. CDR3 protein: CASSSFLLGGELRFF. DNA of the CDR3: TGTGCCAGCAGTTCCTTCCTCCTGGGGGGGGAGCTGAGGTTCTTC.